Listed below are T cell receptor beta chains from one sample, sequenced in a study of T cell responses to AZD1222 COVID-19 vaccine. Sequencing was performed with immunoSEQ multiplex PCR; in TCRdb, only in-frame clones are kept and a portion is missing. The sample contains about 160,000 clones, around 89% of which appear only once. The specimen was peripheral blood, collected 28 days after the second AZD1222 dose. The receptors here all came from an adult who received the AZD1222 COVID-19 vaccine. Each CDR3 is given without its conserved first and last residue.

>TRBJ2-1|12|TRBV3-1/TRBV3-2
ASSQEGRGNEQF
>TRBJ1-6|12|TRBV11-2
ASSLVFRQGALH
>TRBJ1-3|11|TRBV19
ASSTGGITTIY
>TRBJ1-2|17|TRBV29-1
SVEEGVVSDTQNAYGYT
>TRBJ1-2|9|TRBV20-1
SASRAGGYT
>TRBJ2-1|12|TRBV30
AWSLGLATDEQF
>TRBJ1-4|13|TRBV4-2
ASSQNVGSSEKLF
>TRBJ1-6|11|TRBV30
AWSRMINSPLH
>TRBJ2-7|9|TRBV5-8
ASSTGYEQY
>TRBJ1-1|11|TRBV7-9
ASSSPPRLEAF
>TRBJ1-5|16|TRBV7-8
ASSEGGGNSWMEQPQH
>TRBJ2-3|11|TRBV3-1/TRBV3-2
ASSFFTTDTQY
>TRBJ2-1|9|TRBV5-4
ASSLASEQF
>TRBJ1-6|11|TRBV19
AARRDRDSPLH
>TRBJ2-7|15|TRBV4-2
ASSQDLGTGRLYEQY
>TRBJ2-7|15|TRBV2
ASSESDTENYSYEQY
>TRBJ2-2|17|TRBV4-2
ASSQEGLAGAMNTGELF
>TRBJ2-7|11|TRBV29-1
SVATPDREGQY
>TRBJ1-4|14|TRBV9
ASSVGRKGPNEKLF
>TRBJ2-1|13|TRBV27
ASSRRVAGDNEQF
>TRBJ1-5|12|TRBV5-6
ASSLGDRNQPQH
>TRBJ2-6|13|TRBV2
ASSVQGTGANVLT
>TRBJ2-2|12|TRBV7-2
ASSSDSGSGELF
>TRBJ2-1|11|TRBV6-4
ASSDSTNNEQF
>TRBJ2-7|13|TRBV7-9
ASSPGQGVPYEQY
>TRBJ1-3|12|TRBV3-1/TRBV3-2
ASSPSGTGNTIY
>TRBJ2-7|10|TRBV5-4
ASSLDLREQY
>TRBJ1-6|13|TRBV2
ASQGGVSYNSPLH
>TRBJ2-7|11|TRBV30
AWSTLRGYEQY
>TRBJ1-1|10|TRBV25-1
ASSFPNTEAF
>TRBJ2-5|13|TRBV12-5
ASGSTTGGQETQY
>TRBJ2-2|14|TRBV4-1
ASSQTGAQNTGELF
>TRBJ1-1|15|TRBV23-1
ASSQSRGGQKNTEAF
>TRBJ1-2|14|TRBV28
ASSRNRGVGSYGYT
>TRBJ2-7|11|TRBV10-2
ASSEAREVEQY
>TRBJ2-7|12|TRBV7-9
ASSLVGAGNEQY
>TRBJ1-4|14|TRBV13
ASSLSWGATNEKLF
>TRBJ1-4|14|TRBV9
ASSVAGRATNEKLF
>TRBJ2-5|11|TRBV5-1
ASRETRGQTQY
>TRBJ2-6|14|TRBV5-1
ASERGPRSGANVLT
>TRBJ1-5|12|TRBV5-5
ASSPYGGNQPQH
>TRBJ1-2|14|TRBV5-4
ASTGSLGRSNYGYT
>TRBJ1-3|16|TRBV3-1/TRBV3-2
ASSQDLLRGGRGNTIY
>TRBJ2-3|13|TRBV5-1
ASSPGQGASDTQY
>TRBJ1-3|11|TRBV7-9
ASSLGSGNTIY
>TRBJ1-2|14|TRBV6-5
ASSYWASTANYGYT
>TRBJ2-6|13|TRBV30
AWTVLGTGANVLT
>TRBJ1-2|6|TRBV20-1
SASGYT
>TRBJ1-1|11|TRBV18
ASSQGANTEAF
>TRBJ2-4|10|TRBV6-5
ASTSPTGGTY
>TRBJ2-3|12|TRBV18
ASSPQQAPDTQY
>TRBJ1-2|11|TRBV5-1
ASSLDLAYGYT
>TRBJ2-1|10|TRBV12-3/TRBV12-4
ASSSGGQEQF
>TRBJ1-5|14|TRBV6-5
ASSYSIRDSNQPQH